This record covers a single TCR beta chain. This sample stems from a study of blood T cell repertoires in COVID-19. From germline, CDR1 is SSHAT and CDR2 FNYEAQ (reference sequence). This CDR3 comprises 15 residues. Trimming removed 1 base from V and 3 bases from J; junction bases left unmatched: 2. As processed by the authors: Reference gene primer amplification in the assay estimated nucleated cell counts. Assay: immunoSEQ multiplex PCR; the TCRdb copy retains only in-frame clones and omits some. Clone size and the V and J calls come from that table; the DNA yielded D and trimming. The table includes 220,000 or so clones, 84% detected once. Participant ages covered roughly 18 to 89 years across around 22 US areas. Grouping used clinical history reported by participants in a survey and questionnaire. Recovered status applied to Cohort 3 donors who had two consecutive negative PCRs. It also applied to those with clearance or with symptom resolution.

This sequence joins TRBV7-7 and TRBJ2-3; 9 positions agree with TRBD2. Source material: PBMCs or T cells enriched from blood (not recorded which). The TCR originated in a woman in her thirties or forties who had recovered from COVID-19. CDR3 loop: CASSLGLAGTDTQYF. The DNA for the CDR3 is TGTGCCAGCAGCTTAGGGCTAGCGGGGACAGATACGCAGTATTTT.